This entry features one T cell receptor beta chain sequence. V shed 2 bases and J 8 bases; nucleotides not matched to a gene: 5. The V gene's germline CDR1 is MNHEY and CDR2 SVGEGT. This CDR3 comprises 15 residues. The sample comes from a study of blood T cell repertoires in COVID-19. Clones were read by immunoSEQ multiplex PCR, and TCRdb kept only the in-frame ones, dropping some. The sample has roughly 300,000 clones; more than 70% are singletons. This chain connects TRBV6-2 or TRBV6-3 to TRBJ2-1; TRBD2 matches 11 bases. The source material was PBMCs or T cells enriched from blood (not recorded which). This receptor was obtained from a woman in her 30s who had recovered from COVID-19. CDR3 region: CASSYRASGGHEQFF. CDR3 in DNA: TGTGCCAGCAGTTACAGGGCTAGCGGGGGGCATGAGCAGTTCTTC.